A selection of T cell receptor beta chains follows, all from one sample in a study of response to subunit inactivated influenza vaccine. TCRdb reanalysed the RT-PCR reads using MiXCR and keeps one entry per CDR3 protein. The table lists more than 700,000 distinct CDR3 sequences, around 20% of them singletons, with roughly 10% in the top ten. Sequenced material: PBMCs from blood, taken about 5 days after vaccination. The receptors were gathered from a man aged 45-65 years who received an inactivated influenza vaccine. CDR3s include the opening cysteine and the closing phenylalanine or tryptophan. A D gene is named only where the DNA matches it firmly. A row's size may be missing; if present it is once, few, many or a size class.

.	TRBV5-1	few	TRBJ1-3	TGCGCCAGCAGCGAGAGGAGCTCTGGAAACACCATATATTTT	CASSERSSGNTIYF
.	TRBV12-3/TRBV12-4	.	TRBJ2-1	TGTGCCAGCAGTCATAGACACAATGAGCAGTTCTTC	CASSHRHNEQFF
.	TRBV5-1	.	TRBJ2-7	TGCGCCAGCAGCCCTGGGGGGTACTCCTCCTACGAGCAGTACTTC	CASSPGGYSSYEQYF
TRBD1	TRBV10-3	.	TRBJ1-2	TGTGCCATCAGGCGGACAGGGGATGGGTATGGCTACACCTTC	CAIRRTGDGYGYTF
TRBD2	TRBV20-1	few	TRBJ2-2	TGCAGTGCAGTACTAGCGACCGGGGAGCTGTTTTTT	CSAVLATGELFF
.	TRBV20-1	many	TRBJ2-7	TGCAGTGCTCCAGGACAGATGAATACCTACGAGCAGTACTTC	CSAPGQMNTYEQYF
.	TRBV5-1	.	TRBJ2-7	TGCGCCAGCAGCTTGGAGGTGACTTCCTTCCAGTACTTC	CASSLEVTSFQYF
.	TRBV5-1	few	TRBJ1-1	TGCGCCAGCGGCTACGGGGACGAAGCTTTCTTT	CASGYGDEAFF
TRBD1	TRBV5-1	few	TRBJ2-5	TGCGCCAGCAGCTTGATGCCAGGGGGACAAGAGACCCAGTACTTC	CASSLMPGGQETQYF
.	TRBV2	.	TRBJ2-7	TGTGCCAGCAGTGAAACGGGCAACCTCTACGAGCAGTACTTC	CASSETGNLYEQYF
TRBD1	TRBV15	few	TRBJ1-5	TGTGCCACCAGCAGAGGGCCCGGGACAGCGGGTCAGCCCCAGCATTTT	CATSRGPGTAGQPQHF
TRBD2	TRBV5-1	.	TRBJ2-3	TGCGCCAGCAGCTTTAGGCGGGGGAGCACAGATACGCAGTATTTT	CASSFRRGSTDTQYF
.	TRBV29-1	many	TRBJ1-2	TGCAGCGTCAACAAACAGGGAGACTATGGCTACACCTTC	CSVNKQGDYGYTF
TRBD2	TRBV20-1	few	TRBJ2-1	TGCAGTGCTAGATCCTATAGCGGGAGCTCCTACAATGAGCAGTTCTTC	CSARSYSGSSYNEQFF
TRBD2	TRBV4-1	.	TRBJ2-1	TGCGCCAGCAGCCAGCCCCGGCGGGGGGTTGATCAGTTCTTC	CASSQPRRGVDQFF
.	TRBV15	few	TRBJ1-2	TGTGCCACCAGCTCCGGGGACACCTATGGCTACACCTTC	CATSSGDTYGYTF
TRBD1	TRBV7-9	few	TRBJ2-7	TGTGCCAGCAGCGCCGCCGGGACAGGGATTTACGAGCAGTACTTC	CASSAAGTGIYEQYF
.	TRBV7-8	few	TRBJ1-1	TGTGCCAGCAGCTTAGAACGGAGGAACACTGAAGCTTTCTTT	CASSLERRNTEAFF
.	TRBV5-1	.	TRBJ2-3	TGCGCCAGCAGCTTGGGTTCGGGGGGCCCCACAGATACGCAGTATTTT	CASSLGSGGPTDTQYF
TRBD2	TRBV20-1	.	TRBJ2-3	TGCAGTGCTAGTGGACTAGCGGGAGGAGGGACAACAGATACGCAGTATTTT	CSASGLAGGGTTDTQYF
.	TRBV20-1	few	TRBJ1-6	TGCAGTGCTAGAGAAGGGCGGAAGGGTGTTAATTCACCCCTCCACTTT	CSAREGRKGVNSPLHF
.	TRBV10-3	.	TRBJ2-3	TGTGCCATCAGTGATCGGACCACAGATACGCAGTATTTT	CAISDRTTDTQYF
.	TRBV20-1	many	TRBJ2-7	TGCAGTGCTAGAGTGGGTGAAGGAGGCGAGCAGTACTTC	CSARVGEGGEQYF
.	TRBV30	few	TRBJ2-2	TGTGCCTGGAGTGTACTTGGGCTGGACACCGGGGAGCTGTTTTTT	CAWSVLGLDTGELFF
TRBD1	TRBV5-8	many	TRBJ2-1	TGTGCCAGCAGAACTTCGACAGGGAGCTCCTACAATGAGCAGTTCTTC	CASRTSTGSSYNEQFF
TRBD2	TRBV7-3	.	TRBJ2-2	TGTGCCAGCAGCCTCGGACTAGTTCGGGGCACCGGGGAGCTGTTTTTT	CASSLGLVRGTGELFF
.	TRBV4-2	few	TRBJ1-3	TGTGCCAGCAGCCAAGATCTCGGCTCTGGAAACACCATATATTTT	CASSQDLGSGNTIYF
.	TRBV5-1	.	TRBJ1-2	TGCGCCAGCAGCTTCGGGCCAAACTATGGCTACACCTTC	CASSFGPNYGYTF
.	TRBV20-1	.	TRBJ2-3	TGCAGTGCCCTCGGAGAGGGCTCGCTTCGCACAGATACGCAGTATTTT	CSALGEGSLRTDTQYF
.	TRBV29-1	many	TRBJ2-7	TGCAGCGTTAGGCTCCTCGGGTCCCCGGGCGAGCAGTACTTC	CSVRLLGSPGEQYF
.	TRBV6-5	.	TRBJ1-5	TGTGCCAGCAGTTACTCGAAGACATCACAGCCCCAGCATTTT	CASSYSKTSQPQHF
.	TRBV11-2	few	TRBJ2-5	TGTGCCAGCAACCCAGGCGGTTCACCATCGGGGAGAGAGACCCAGTACTTC	CASNPGGSPSGRETQYF
TRBD2	TRBV6-2/TRBV6-3	.	TRBJ2-1	TGTGCCAGCACCGACCCTAGCGGACCATTGTTCAATGAGCAGTTCTTC	CASTDPSGPLFNEQFF
.	TRBV20-1	.	TRBJ2-5	TGCAGTGCTAGAGTAGCAACCGGGACCGGAGAGACCCAGTACTTC	CSARVATGTGETQYF
TRBD2	TRBV7-2	few	TRBJ2-5	TGTGCCAGCAGCCTGGGGGTAGCGGGTTATGAGACCCAGTACTTC	CASSLGVAGYETQYF
.	TRBV20-1	few	TRBJ1-2	TGCAGTGCTAGATTGAGCTCGCAGGGAGCTAACTATGGCTACACCTTC	CSARLSSQGANYGYTF
.	TRBV6-1	.	TRBJ1-5	TGTGCCAGCAGTGTGGTTCGGGGGAATCAGCCCCAGCATTTT	CASSVVRGNQPQHF
.	TRBV9	few	TRBJ1-1	TGTGCCAGCAGCCAAGGAGGGGGTGTGAACACTGAAGCTTTCTTT	CASSQGGGVNTEAFF
TRBD1	TRBV18	.	TRBJ2-1	TGTGCCAGCTCACCACCCGCGACAGGGGGGCCAAGCTCCTACAATGAGCAGTTCTTC	CASSPPATGGPSSYNEQFF
TRBD2	TRBV20-1	.	TRBJ2-7	TGCAGTGCTAGTAGCCTAGCGGGACAAACTTGGCAGTACTTC	CSASSLAGQTWQYF
.	TRBV6-2/TRBV6-3	.	TRBJ1-6	TGTGCCAGCAGTTACGTTCCGGAGTCACCCCTCCACTTT	CASSYVPESPLHF
TRBD2	TRBV10-2	once	TRBJ2-7	TGCGCCAGCAGGGCCGGGACTAGCTCCTACGAGCAGTACTTC	CASRAGTSSYEQYF
.	TRBV10-3	few	TRBJ2-5	TGTGCCATCAGTGGGGACGGAGTTACGGAGACCCAGTACTTC	CAISGDGVTETQYF
.	TRBV12-3/TRBV12-4	many	TRBJ1-2	TGTGCCAGCAGTAAGCGAGGGGGGGCTCGTGGTTATGGCTACACCTTC	CASSKRGGARGYGYTF
.	TRBV7-2	few	TRBJ2-7	TGTGCCAGCAGCCTCCGAGGGAACCCCTACGAGCAGTACTTC	CASSLRGNPYEQYF
TRBD2	TRBV20-1	many	TRBJ2-7	TGCAGTGCTAGGTCGGGACTAGCGGGAGTAGGGCACGAGCAGTACTTC	CSARSGLAGVGHEQYF
.	TRBV6-5	.	TRBJ2-7	TGTGCCAGCATGAGGGACACCTACGAGCAGTACTTC	CASMRDTYEQYF
.	TRBV20-1	few	TRBJ1-1	TGCAGTGCTAGCGGTCGGCTGATGAACACTGAAGCTTTCTTT	CSASGRLMNTEAFF
.	TRBV5-1	.	TRBJ1-6	TGCGCCAGCAGCTCGGACCGATGGGGTGGTTCACCCCTCCACTTT	CASSSDRWGGSPLHF
.	TRBV7-8	.	TRBJ1-5	TGTGCCAGCAGCCTGAAGACTAGGGGCAATCAGCCCCAGCATTTT	CASSLKTRGNQPQHF
TRBD1	TRBV18	.	TRBJ2-3	TGTGCCAGCTCACCAAGCGGACAGGTGGGAGATACGCAGTATTTT	CASSPSGQVGDTQYF
TRBD2	TRBV7-9	.	TRBJ2-1	TGTGCCAGCAGCACTGCCGGGACTAACATCTACAATGAGCAGTTCTTC	CASSTAGTNIYNEQFF
.	TRBV10-3	few	TRBJ1-1	TGTGCCATCAGTGAACAGGAACTAGAGACTTTCTTT	CAISEQELETFF